The sequence of this T cell receptor (beta chain) was determined in a study of T-cell reconstitution after alpha-beta-depleted transplantation in children listed by TCRdb under 2016. A note on the overall study: Using TCR repertoire profiling, the study followed T-cell immune reconstitution in a quantitative way in children after TCRalphabeta/CD19-depleted allogeneic hematopoietic cell transplantation.

The treatment or condition label, read with the paper, signifies: allogeneic hematopoietic cell transplantation with graft depleted of TCRalphabeta T cells and CD19 B cells. The transplant recipients were children given TCRalphabeta/CD19-depleted allogeneic hematopoietic cell grafts. General conclusions and limits of the study: In some patients, the high TCRbeta diversity seen at day 60 was put down to recipient T cells and intrathymic progenitors that had survived conditioning. About two months after transplant, the apparently early recovery of alphabetaT-cell counts reportedly depended on just several hundred clones that had expanded rapidly and came from non-depleted graft cells. Over the following months the frequencies of hyperexpanded clones went down, and after one year T-cell counts and TCRbeta diversity were mostly credited to newly produced T cells.

From its cysteine to its phenylalanine, the CDR3 spans 15 amino acids. The retained sequence is limited to the CDR3, 45 bases, with the frame set at the first base. Trimming removed 3 bases from V and 5 bases from J; the gene matches leave 8 bases unexplained. The germline V gene (reference sequence) gives CDR1 as DFQATT and CDR2 as SNEGSKA. Comments on this clonotype: Which antigen it targets is not known. No quality values exist for individual bases; no much larger clone is one base distant.

Library generation was performed with PCR. Instrument on record: Illumina HiSeq 2500. TCR libraries were prepared with molecular barcoding, using unique molecular identifiers to normalize TCRbeta repertoire quantification. TCRdb took the public reads, trimmed them with fastp at Q25, ran MiXCR for clone calling and kept in-frame beta chains. Every CDR3 protein is listed once, alongside the most common genes and DNA of its rows. In this sample the table shows fewer than 700,000 distinct CDR3 sequences, 10% to 15% of which occur a single time. 2.2% of the sample lies in the top ten. The TCR was taken from a male patient aged 10 to 17 who had a stem cell transplant for acute myeloid leukemia, so the T cells may come from the graft donor. The sequence is built from TRBV20-1 and TRBJ2-5; 11 nucleotides in the junction match TRBD2. The sequenced sample was PBMCs, mostly from graft donor cells, obtained 360 days after TCRalphabeta/CD19-depleted stem cell transplant. The DNA sequence is given as TGCAGTGCTAGCGGGAGGGCTAGCGGGGGGGAGACCCAGTACTTC. Its coded protein is CSASGRASGGETQYF.